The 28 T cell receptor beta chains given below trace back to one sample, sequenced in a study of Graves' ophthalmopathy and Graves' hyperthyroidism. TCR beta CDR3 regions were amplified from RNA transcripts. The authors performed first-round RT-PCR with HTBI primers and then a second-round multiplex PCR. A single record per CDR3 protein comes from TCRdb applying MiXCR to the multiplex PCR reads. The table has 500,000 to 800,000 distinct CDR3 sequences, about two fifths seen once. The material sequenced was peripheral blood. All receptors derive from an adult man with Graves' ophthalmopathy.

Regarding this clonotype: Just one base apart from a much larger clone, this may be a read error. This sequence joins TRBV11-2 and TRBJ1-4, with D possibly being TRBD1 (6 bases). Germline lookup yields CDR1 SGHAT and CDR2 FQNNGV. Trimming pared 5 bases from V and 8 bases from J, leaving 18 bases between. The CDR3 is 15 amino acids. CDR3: CASSPRDARGEKLFF. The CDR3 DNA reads TGTGCCAGCAGCCCAAGGGACGCTAGGGGGGAAAAACTGTTTTTT. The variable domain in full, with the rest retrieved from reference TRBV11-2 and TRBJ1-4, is EAGVAQSPRYKIIEKRQSVAFWCNPISGHATLYWYQQILGQGPKLLIQFQNNGVVDDSQLPKDRFSAERLKGVDSTLKIQPAKLEDSAVYLCASSPRDARGEKLFFGSGTQLSVL.

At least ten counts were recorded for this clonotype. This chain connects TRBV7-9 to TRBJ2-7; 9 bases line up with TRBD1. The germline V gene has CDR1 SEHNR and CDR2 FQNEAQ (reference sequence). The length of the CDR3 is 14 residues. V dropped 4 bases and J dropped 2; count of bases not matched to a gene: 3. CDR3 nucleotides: TGTGCCAGCAGCTCGGACAGGGGAGCCTACGAGCAGTACTTC. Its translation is CASSSDRGAYEQYF.

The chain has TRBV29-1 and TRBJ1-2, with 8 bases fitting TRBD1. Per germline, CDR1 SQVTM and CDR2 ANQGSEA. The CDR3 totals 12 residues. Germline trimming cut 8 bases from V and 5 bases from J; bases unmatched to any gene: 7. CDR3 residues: CSQWTGSYGYTF. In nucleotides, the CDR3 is TGCAGCCAGTGGACAGGGTCGTATGGCTACACCTTC.

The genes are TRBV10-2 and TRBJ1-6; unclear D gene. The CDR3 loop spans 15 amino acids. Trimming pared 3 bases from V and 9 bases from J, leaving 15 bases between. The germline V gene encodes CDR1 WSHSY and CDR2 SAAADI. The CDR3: CASSEGGTAGSPLHF. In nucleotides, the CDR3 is TGCGCCAGCAGTGAAGGTGGTACTGCGGGTTCACCCCTCCACTTT.

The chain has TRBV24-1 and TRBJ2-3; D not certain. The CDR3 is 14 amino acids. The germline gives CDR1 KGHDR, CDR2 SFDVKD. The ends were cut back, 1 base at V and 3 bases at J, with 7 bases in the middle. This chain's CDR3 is CATSDFSRTDTQYF. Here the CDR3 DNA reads TGTGCCACCAGTGATTTTTCCAGAACAGATACGCAGTATTTT.

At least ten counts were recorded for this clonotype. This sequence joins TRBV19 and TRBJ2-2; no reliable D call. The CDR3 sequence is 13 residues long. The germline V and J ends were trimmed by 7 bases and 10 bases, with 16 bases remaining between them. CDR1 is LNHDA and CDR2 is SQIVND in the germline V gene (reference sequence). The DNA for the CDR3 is TGTGCCAGTATCCCCTCGAGATACGAGGAGCTGTTTTTT. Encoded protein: CASIPSRYEELFF.

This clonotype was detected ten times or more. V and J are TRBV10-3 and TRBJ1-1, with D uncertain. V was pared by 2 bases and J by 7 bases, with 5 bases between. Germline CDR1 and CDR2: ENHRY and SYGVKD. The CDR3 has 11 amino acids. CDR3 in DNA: TGTGCCATCAGTGAGACCGGTGAAGCTTTCTTT. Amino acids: CAISETGEAFF.

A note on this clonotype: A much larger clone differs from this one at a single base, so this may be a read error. Here the CDR3 reads CASSRDLAGTLETQYF. CDR3 in DNA: TGTGCCAGTAGTAGGGATCTAGCGGGGACTCTGGAGACCCAGTACTTC. The rearrangement uses TRBV15 and TRBJ2-5, with 9 nucleotides matching TRBD2. The trim removed 10 bases at V and 5 bases at J, leaving 17 bases unmatched. The CDR3 runs 16 residues. Germline CDR1 LNHNV, CDR2 YYDKDF (reference sequence).

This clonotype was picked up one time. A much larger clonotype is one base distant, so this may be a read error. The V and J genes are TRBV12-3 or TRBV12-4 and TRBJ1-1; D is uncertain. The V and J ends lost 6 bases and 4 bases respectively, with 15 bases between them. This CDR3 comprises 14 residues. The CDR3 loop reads CASSLAALGTEAFF. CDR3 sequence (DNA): TGTGCCAGCAGCCTGGCTGCGCTGGGCACTGAAGCTTTCTTT.

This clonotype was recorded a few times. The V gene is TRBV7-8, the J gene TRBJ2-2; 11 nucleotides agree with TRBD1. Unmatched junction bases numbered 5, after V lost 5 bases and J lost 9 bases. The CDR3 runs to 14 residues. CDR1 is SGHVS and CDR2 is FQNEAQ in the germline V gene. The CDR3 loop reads CASSRDRGVRELFF. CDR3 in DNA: TGTGCCAGCAGCCGGGACAGGGGGGTCCGGGAGCTGTTTTTT.

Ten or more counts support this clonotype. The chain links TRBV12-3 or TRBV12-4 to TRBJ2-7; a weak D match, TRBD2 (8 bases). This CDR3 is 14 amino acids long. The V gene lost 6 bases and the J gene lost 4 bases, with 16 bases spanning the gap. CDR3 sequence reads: CASSPSGGQYEQYF. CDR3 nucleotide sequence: TGTGCCAGCAGCCCCAGCGGGGGACAGTACGAGCAGTACTTC.

The CDR3 protein is CASLTGGQETQYF. The CDR3 nucleotides are TGTGCCAGCTTGACAGGGGGCCAAGAGACCCAGTACTTC. The chain has TRBV25-1 and TRBJ2-5; 9 bases are a match to TRBD1. Germline values: CDR1 MGHDK, CDR2 SYGVNS. CDR3 length equals 13 residues. V lost 8 bases to trimming and J lost 1 base; unmatched junction nucleotides: 2.

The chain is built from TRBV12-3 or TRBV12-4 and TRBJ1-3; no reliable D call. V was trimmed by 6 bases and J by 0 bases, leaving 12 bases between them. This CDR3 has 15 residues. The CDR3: CASSQTALSGNTIYF. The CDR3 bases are TGTGCCAGCAGCCAAACAGCGCTCTCTGGAAACACCATATATTTT.

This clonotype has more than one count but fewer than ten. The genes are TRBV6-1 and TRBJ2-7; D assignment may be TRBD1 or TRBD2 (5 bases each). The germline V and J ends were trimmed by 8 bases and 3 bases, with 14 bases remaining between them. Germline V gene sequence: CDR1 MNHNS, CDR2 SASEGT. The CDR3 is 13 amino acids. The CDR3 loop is CASGLGRNYEQYF. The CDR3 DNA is TGTGCCAGCGGACTGGGGCGGAACTACGAGCAGTACTTC.

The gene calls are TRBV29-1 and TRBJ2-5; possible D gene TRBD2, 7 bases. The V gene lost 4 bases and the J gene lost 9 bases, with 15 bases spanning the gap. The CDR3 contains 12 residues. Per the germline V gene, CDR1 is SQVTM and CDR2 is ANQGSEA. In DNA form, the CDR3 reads TGCAGCGTTGTGTTCGGGGAGGGGGCCCAGTACTTC. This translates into CSVVFGEGAQYF. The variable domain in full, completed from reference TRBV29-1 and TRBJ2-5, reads SAVISQKPSRDICQRGTSLTIQCQVDSQVTMMFWYRQQPGQSLTLIATANQGSEATYESGFVIDKFPISRPNLTFSTLTVSNMSPEDSSIYLCSVVFGEGAQYFGPGTRLLVL.

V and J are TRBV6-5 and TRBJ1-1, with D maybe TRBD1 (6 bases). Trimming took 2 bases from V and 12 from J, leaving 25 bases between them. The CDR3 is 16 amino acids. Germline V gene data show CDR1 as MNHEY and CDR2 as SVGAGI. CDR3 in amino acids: CASSYGGQLVPIGSFF. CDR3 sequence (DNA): TGTGCCAGCAGTTACGGCGGACAGTTGGTCCCAATTGGGTCTTTCTTT.

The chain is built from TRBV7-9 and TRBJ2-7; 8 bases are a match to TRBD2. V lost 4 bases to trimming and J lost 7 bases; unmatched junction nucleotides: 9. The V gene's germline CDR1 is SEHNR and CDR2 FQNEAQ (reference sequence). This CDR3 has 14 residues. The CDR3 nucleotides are TGTGCCAGCAGCTCCGGGACTAGTCGTGCGGAGCAGTACTTC. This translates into CASSSGTSRAEQYF. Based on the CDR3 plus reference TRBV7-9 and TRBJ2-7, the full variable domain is DTGVSQNPRHKITKRGQNVTFRCDPISEHNRLYWYRQTLGQGPEFLTYFQNEAQLEKSRLLSDRFSAERPKGSFSTLEIQRTEQGDSAMYLCASSSGTSRAEQYFGPGTRLTVT.

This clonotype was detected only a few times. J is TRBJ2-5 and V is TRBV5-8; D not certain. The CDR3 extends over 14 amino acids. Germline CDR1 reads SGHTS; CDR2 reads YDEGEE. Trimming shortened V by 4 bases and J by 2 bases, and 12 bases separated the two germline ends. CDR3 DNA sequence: TGTGCCAGCAGCCGTGCGCAGTATCAAGAGACCCAGTACTTC. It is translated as CASSRAQYQETQYF.

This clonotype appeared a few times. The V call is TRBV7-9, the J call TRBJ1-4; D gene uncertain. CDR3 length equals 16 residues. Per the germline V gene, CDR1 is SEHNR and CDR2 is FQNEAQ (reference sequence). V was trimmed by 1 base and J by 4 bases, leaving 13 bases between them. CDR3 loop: CASSLGGGPLNEKLFF. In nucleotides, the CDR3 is TGTGCCAGCAGCTTAGGGGGAGGTCCCCTTAATGAAAAACTGTTTTTT.

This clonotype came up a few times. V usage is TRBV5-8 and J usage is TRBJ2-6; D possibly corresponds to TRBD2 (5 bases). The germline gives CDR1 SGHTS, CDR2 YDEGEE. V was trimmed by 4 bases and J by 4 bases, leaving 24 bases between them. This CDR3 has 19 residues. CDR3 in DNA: TGTGCCAGCAGCCAAGAAATGGGTGGACTCATCTCGGGGGCCAACGTCCTGACTTTC. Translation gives CASSQEMGGLISGANVLTF. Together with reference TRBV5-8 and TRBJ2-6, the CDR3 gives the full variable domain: EAGVTQSPTHLIKTRGQQATLRCSPISGHTSVYWYQQALGLGLQFLLWYDEGEERNRGNFPPRFSGRQFPNYSSELNVNALELEDSALYLCASSQEMGGLISGANVLTFGAGSRLTVL.

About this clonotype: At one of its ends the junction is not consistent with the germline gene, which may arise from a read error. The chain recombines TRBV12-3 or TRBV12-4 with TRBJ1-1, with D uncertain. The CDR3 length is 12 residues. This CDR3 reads CVSSNTDTEAFF. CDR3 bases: TGTGTCAGCTCAAACACCGACACTGAAGCTTTCTTT.

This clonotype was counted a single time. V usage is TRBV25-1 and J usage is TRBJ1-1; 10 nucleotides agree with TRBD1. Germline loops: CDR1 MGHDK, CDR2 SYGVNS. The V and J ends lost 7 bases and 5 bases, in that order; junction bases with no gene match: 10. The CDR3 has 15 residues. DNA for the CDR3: TGTGCCAGCACCCTAAGGGGACAGGGGATTACTGAAGCTTTCTTT. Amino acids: CASTLRGQGITEAFF. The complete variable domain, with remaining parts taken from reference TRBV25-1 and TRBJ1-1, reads EADIYQTPRYLVIGTGKKITLECSQTMGHDKMYWYQQDPGMELHLIHYSYGVNSTEKGDLSSESTVSRIRTEHFPLTLESARPSHTSQYLCASTLRGQGITEAFFGQGTRLTVV.

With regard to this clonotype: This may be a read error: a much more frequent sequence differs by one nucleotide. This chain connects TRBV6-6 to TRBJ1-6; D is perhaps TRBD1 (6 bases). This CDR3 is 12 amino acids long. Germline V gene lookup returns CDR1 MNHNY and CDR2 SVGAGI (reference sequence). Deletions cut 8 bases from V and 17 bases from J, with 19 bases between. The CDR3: CASFDGTIGIHF. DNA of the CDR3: TGTGCCAGCTTTGACGGGACAATCGGAATCCACTTT.

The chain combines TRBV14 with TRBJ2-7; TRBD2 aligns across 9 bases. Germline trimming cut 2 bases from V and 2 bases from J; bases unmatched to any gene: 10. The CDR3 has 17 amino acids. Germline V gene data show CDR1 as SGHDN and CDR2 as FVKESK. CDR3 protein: CASSQIAGELEPYEQYF. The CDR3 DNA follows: TGTGCCAGCAGCCAAATAGCGGGGGAGCTTGAACCCTACGAGCAGTACTTC.

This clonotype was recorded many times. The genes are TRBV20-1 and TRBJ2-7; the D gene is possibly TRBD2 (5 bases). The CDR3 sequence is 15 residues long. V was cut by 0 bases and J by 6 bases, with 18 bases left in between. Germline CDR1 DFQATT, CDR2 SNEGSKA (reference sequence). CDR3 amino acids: CSARDQFGGLGEQYF. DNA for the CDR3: TGCAGTGCTAGAGATCAGTTCGGAGGTCTCGGCGAGCAGTACTTC.

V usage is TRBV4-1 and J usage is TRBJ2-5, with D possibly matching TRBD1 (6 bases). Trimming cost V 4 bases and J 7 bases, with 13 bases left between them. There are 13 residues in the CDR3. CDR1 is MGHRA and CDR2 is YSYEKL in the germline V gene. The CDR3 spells CASSRALQGTQYF. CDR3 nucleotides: TGCGCCAGCAGCCGAGCACTACAGGGGACCCAGTACTTC.

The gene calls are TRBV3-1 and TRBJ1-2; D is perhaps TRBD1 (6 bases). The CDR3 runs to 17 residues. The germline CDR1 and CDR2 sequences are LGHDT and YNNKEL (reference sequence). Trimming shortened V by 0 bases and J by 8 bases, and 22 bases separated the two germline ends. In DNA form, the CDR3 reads TGTGCCAGCAGCCAAGATTTCGGGGGCGTAATCTTGAAAGGCTACACCTTC. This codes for CASSQDFGGVILKGYTF.

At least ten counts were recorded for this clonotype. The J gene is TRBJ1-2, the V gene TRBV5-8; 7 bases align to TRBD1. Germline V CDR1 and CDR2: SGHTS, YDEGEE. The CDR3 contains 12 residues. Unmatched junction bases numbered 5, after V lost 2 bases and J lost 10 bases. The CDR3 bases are TGTGCCAGCAGCTTAACAGGGGCGGCCTACACCTTC. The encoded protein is CASSLTGAAYTF.